This is a list of T cell receptor beta chains from one sample in a study of OX40 agonist ivuxolimab in advanced cancers. Only in-frame clones appear in the TCRdb table, and some are missing; sequencing was by immunoSEQ multiplex PCR. Of approximately 82,000 clones in the sample, less than 85% were seen once. Sequencing was performed on CD4+ or CD8+ T cells sorted from blood, taken in a trial of the OX40 agonist ivuxolimab. These receptor sequences come from an adult with an advanced solid tumor such as melanoma, head and neck, liver or kidney cancer. The CDR3 runs from the conserved cysteine through the conserved F or W. D genes are given only for firm matches. Not every row has a clone size; where given, it reads once, few, many or a size class.

v_call	d_call	j_call	clone_size	cdr3_aa	cdr3_nt
TRBV5-1	NA	TRBJ1-3	NA	CASSSPGAGRGGNTIYF	TGCGCCAGCAGCTCGCCGGGTGCGGGGCGAGGAGGAAACACCATATATTTT
TRBV30	NA	TRBJ1-1	few	CAGDSGGGTEAFF	TGTGCCGGAGATTCGGGAGGGGGCACTGAAGCTTTCTTT
TRBV30	NA	TRBJ1-2	once	CAWDRANYGYTF	TGTGCCTGGGACAGAGCTAACTATGGCTACACCTTC
TRBV10-3	NA	TRBJ1-5	NA	CAISQGFLSNQPQHF	TGTGCCATCAGTCAGGGATTCCTTAGCAATCAGCCCCAGCATTTT
TRBV7-2	TRBD2	TRBJ2-7	once	CASSSGTMSYEQYF	TGTGCCAGCAGCTCCGGGACTATGTCCTACGAGCAGTACTTC
TRBV18	NA	TRBJ1-3	NA	CASSLKMVSGNTIYF	TGTGCCAGCTCCCTAAAGATGGTTTCTGGAAACACCATATATTTT
TRBV19	NA	TRBJ1-4	NA	CASSMSTRANEKLFF	TGTGCCAGTAGTATGTCCACCAGAGCTAATGAAAAACTGTTTTTT
TRBV30	NA	TRBJ1-5	NA	CAWSPRGLGLSNQPQHF	TGTGCCTGGAGTCCTCGAGGGTTGGGGTTAAGCAATCAGCCCCAGCATTTT
TRBV5-6	NA	TRBJ1-2	NA	CASSREGPYGYTF	TGTGCCAGCAGTAGGGAGGGCCCCTATGGCTACACCTTC
TRBV28	TRBD1	TRBJ1-2	few	CASISAGTGGLDGYTF	TGTGCCAGCATTTCAGCTGGCACAGGGGGCTTGGATGGCTACACCTTC
TRBV9	NA	TRBJ2-3	NA	CASSVGGWTDTQYF	TGTGCCAGCAGCGTAGGCGGGTGGACAGATACGCAGTATTTT
TRBV5-4	TRBD1	TRBJ2-5	NA	CASSGGGQGRSETQYF	TGTGCCAGCAGCGGGGGGGGACAGGGCAGATCGGAGACCCAGTACTTC
TRBV5-1	NA	TRBJ1-2	NA	CATNPGDNYGYTF	TGCGCCACCAACCCGGGGGATAACTATGGCTACACCTTC
TRBV7-2	TRBD2	TRBJ2-6	NA	CASSFGGAGANVLTF	TGTGCCAGCAGCTTTGGGGGGGCTGGGGCCAACGTCCTGACTTTC
TRBV5-4	NA	TRBJ1-3	NA	CASSLGVTGNTIYF	TGTGCCAGCAGCTTGGGAGTGACAGGAAACACCATATATTTT
TRBV6-5	NA	TRBJ1-6	few	CASSYGGGDNSPLHF	TGTGCCAGCAGTTACGGTGGGGGCGATAATTCACCCCTCCACTTT
TRBV30	NA	TRBJ1-3	NA	CAWNLQGSGNTIYF	TGTGCCTGGAACCTTCAGGGCTCTGGAAACACCATATATTTT
TRBV4-3	NA	TRBJ1-6	NA	CASSQEDRTNSPLHF	TGCGCCAGCAGCCAAGAGGACCGAACGAATTCACCCCTCCACTTT
TRBV13	TRBD1	TRBJ1-2	NA	CASSLATGVYGYTF	TGTGCCAGCAGCTTAGCGACAGGGGTTTATGGCTACACCTTC
TRBV2	NA	TRBJ2-3	NA	CASSEKGGTDTQYF	TGTGCCAGCAGTGAAAAAGGGGGCACAGATACGCAGTATTTT
TRBV10-3	TRBD1	TRBJ1-4	NA	CATMRTGGRNEKLFF	TGTGCCACCATGAGGACAGGGGGCCGTAATGAAAAACTGTTTTTT
TRBV6-1	NA	TRBJ2-5	NA	CASSEYRRTLETQYF	TGTGCCAGCAGTGAGTACAGGAGGACCCTGGAGACCCAGTACTTC
TRBV4-2	TRBD2	TRBJ2-1	few	CASSPGTSGRDEQFF	TGTGCCAGCAGCCCCGGGACTAGCGGGAGGGATGAGCAGTTCTTC
TRBV7-3	NA	TRBJ2-1	NA	CASSLNFGVRTDEQFF	TGTGCCAGCAGCTTAAACTTCGGGGTTAGGACGGATGAGCAGTTCTTC
TRBV6-5	TRBD2	TRBJ2-4	NA	CASSYSTSGVNIQYF	TGTGCCAGCAGTTACTCGACTAGCGGGGTAAACATTCAGTACTTC
TRBV5-8	TRBD1	TRBJ2-7	NA	CASSSGTGQSYEQYF	TGTGCCAGCAGCTCCGGGACAGGGCAGTCCTACGAGCAGTACTTC
TRBV7-8	NA	TRBJ1-5	NA	CASSLAQGLGNQPQHF	TGTGCCAGCAGCTTAGCGCAGGGTCTAGGGAATCAGCCCCAGCATTTT
TRBV18	TRBD1	TRBJ1-1	few	CASSQDRVRTEAFF	TGTGCCAGCTCACAAGACAGGGTACGGACTGAAGCTTTCTTT
TRBV7-9	NA	TRBJ1-2	few	CASSLDYGYTF	TGTGCCAGCAGCTTGGACTATGGCTACACCTTC
TRBV18	TRBD1	TRBJ1-6	NA	CASSPAGGVENSPLHF	TGTGCCAGCTCACCCGCAGGGGGCGTGGAGAATTCACCCCTCCACTTT
TRBV7-9	NA	TRBJ1-3	NA	CASSLPGNTIYF	TGTGCCAGCAGCCTACCCGGAAACACCATATATTTT
TRBV15	NA	TRBJ1-3	NA	CATSVGRPRSGNTIYF	TGTGCCACCAGCGTAGGACGGCCACGCTCTGGAAACACCATATATTTT
TRBV12-5	NA	TRBJ2-7	NA	CASGYRDTVSYEQYF	TGTGCTAGTGGTTATCGGGACACCGTCTCCTACGAGCAGTACTTC
TRBV6-5	NA	TRBJ2-5	NA	CASSYTGGLQETQYF	TGTGCCAGCAGTTATACAGGGGGACTACAAGAGACCCAGTACTTC
TRBV25-1	NA	TRBJ1-6	NA	CASSESKGSPYNSPLHF	TGTGCCAGCAGTGAATCTAAGGGTAGCCCCTATAATTCACCCCTCCACTTT
TRBV4-1	NA	TRBJ1-5	NA	CASSDQGYSNQPQHF	TGCGCCAGCAGCGACCAGGGTTATAGCAATCAGCCCCAGCATTTT
TRBV18	NA	TRBJ1-4	NA	CASSPYRGEKLFF	TGTGCCAGCTCACCCTACCGGGGAGAAAAACTGTTTTTT
TRBV7-9	TRBD1	TRBJ1-4	NA	CASSFQGADEKLFF	TGTGCCAGCAGCTTCCAGGGGGCCGATGAAAAACTGTTTTTT
TRBV19	NA	TRBJ2-7	NA	CASSIWAASSYEQYF	TGTGCCAGTAGTATCTGGGCCGCTAGCTCCTACGAGCAGTACTTC
TRBV7-3	NA	TRBJ2-1	NA	CASSPLSSSDEQFF	TGTGCCAGCAGCCCCCTCTCCAGTAGCGATGAGCAGTTCTTC
TRBV10-3	NA	TRBJ1-4	NA	CAISGPRTEKLFF	TGTGCCATCAGTGGCCCAAGGACTGAAAAACTGTTTTTT
TRBV19	TRBD1	TRBJ1-4	NA	CASKTDRLNEKLFF	TGTGCCAGTAAAACGGACAGGTTGAATGAAAAACTGTTTTTT
TRBV5-1	NA	TRBJ2-5	NA	CASSFVGEETQYF	TGCGCCAGCAGCTTTGTCGGGGAAGAGACCCAGTACTTC
TRBV5-4	NA	TRBJ1-2	NA	CASSLGGDYGYTF	TGTGCCAGCAGCTTGGGGGGCGACTATGGCTACACCTTC
TRBV2	TRBD2	TRBJ2-3	few	CASSEVQLAGTADTQYF	TGTGCCAGCAGTGAAGTTCAACTAGCGGGGACGGCAGATACGCAGTATTTT